The 2 T cell receptor beta chains below were found in one sample sequenced in a study of blood T cell repertoires in COVID-19. Sequencing was performed with immunoSEQ multiplex PCR; in TCRdb, only in-frame clones are kept and a portion is missing. Seen here are about 220,000 clones, roughly 90% observed once, and the top ten hold roughly 2.6%. The sequenced sample was PBMCs or T cells enriched from blood (not recorded which). Receptors were obtained from a woman aged 25 to 39 who had recovered from COVID-19.

V gene TRBV7-9 combines with J gene TRBJ2-1; 12 positions match TRBD2. The germline gives CDR1 SEHNR, CDR2 FQNEAQ (reference sequence). The junction had 8 bases not matched to a gene; V was cut back by 5 bases and J by 3 bases. CDR3 length equals 17 residues. The CDR3 spells CASSPRLAGDHYNEQFF. CDR3 DNA: TGTGCCAGCAGCCCAAGACTAGCGGGGGACCACTACAATGAGCAGTTCTTC.

V usage is TRBV7-3 and J usage is TRBJ1-2; weak D call: TRBD1 (5 bases). This CDR3 is built from 15 residues. Germline V CDR1 and CDR2: SGHTA, FQGTGA. The V and J ends lost 5 bases and 4 bases respectively, with 17 bases between them. CDR3 DNA sequence: TGTGCCAGCAGCCCTGCCCCGGGGGGATCCTATGGCTACACCTTC. Its protein product is CASSPAPGGSYGYTF.